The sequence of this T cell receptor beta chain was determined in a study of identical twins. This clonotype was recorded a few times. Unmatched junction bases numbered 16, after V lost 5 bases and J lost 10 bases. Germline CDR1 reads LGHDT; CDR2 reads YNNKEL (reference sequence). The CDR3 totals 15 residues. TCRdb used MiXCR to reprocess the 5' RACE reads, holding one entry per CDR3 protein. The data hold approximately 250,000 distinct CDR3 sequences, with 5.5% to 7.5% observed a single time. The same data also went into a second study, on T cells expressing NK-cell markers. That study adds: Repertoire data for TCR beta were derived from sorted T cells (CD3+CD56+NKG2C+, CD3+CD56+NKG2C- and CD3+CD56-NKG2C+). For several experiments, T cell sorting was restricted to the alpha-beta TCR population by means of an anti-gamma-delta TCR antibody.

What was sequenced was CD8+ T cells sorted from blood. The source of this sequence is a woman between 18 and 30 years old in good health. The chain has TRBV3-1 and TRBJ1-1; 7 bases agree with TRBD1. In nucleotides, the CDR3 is TGTGCCAGCAGCAGGACGGGGACAGAAGATATTGGAGCTTTCTTT. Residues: CASSRTGTEDIGAFF.